Listed here are 25 T cell receptor beta chains from one sample, sequenced in a study of regulatory T cells in long-lasting Graves disease. The time point denotes: newly diagnosed GD, antithyroid drugs for less than 3 months. PBMCs were the source of the RNA used for TCR sequencing. Arm-PCR of CDR3 regions and iRepertoire HTBI primers were the basis on which TCR beta libraries were built. MiXCR, applied by TCRdb to the multiplex PCR reads, yields one record per CDR3 protein. Seen here are hundreds of thousands of distinct CDR3 sequences, 15% observed once, and the top ten hold 7.8%. This sample also appeared in a second study, on T cells in Graves' hyperthyroidism and ophthalmopathy.

The material sequenced was peripheral blood mononuclear cells (PBMCs), taken at new diagnosis, from a patient treated with antithyroid drugs. Receptor source: a woman aged 40 to 50 with Graves disease.

Many counts were recorded for this clonotype. The chain couples TRBV28 to TRBJ2-1, with TRBD1 identical over 8 bases. V gave up 6 bases and J gave up 7 bases; unmatched junction bases: 5. Germline V gene sequence: CDR1 MDHEN, CDR2 SYDVKM. The CDR3 contains 13 residues. The CDR3 DNA reads TGTGCCAGCAGCCGACAGGGGCGGAATGAGCAGTTCTTC. Translated: CASSRQGRNEQFF.

There are many counts of this clonotype. The rearrangement links TRBV20-1 to TRBJ2-3; a weak D match, TRBD2 (6 bases). Germline loops: CDR1 DFQATT, CDR2 SNEGSKA (reference sequence). The V end lost 5 bases, the J end lost 2 bases, and 20 bases lay between the germline ends. The CDR3 loop spans 16 amino acids. CDR3 sequence reads: CSAPGLPYPFTDTQYF. In DNA, the CDR3 is TGCAGTGCTCCGGGACTCCCTTACCCATTCACAGATACGCAGTATTTT.

This clonotype was counted at least ten times. The chain is built from TRBV6-2 or TRBV6-3 and TRBJ2-3; 8 bases match TRBD1. CDR3 length equals 15 residues. V trimming: 5 bases; J trimming: 2 bases; junction bases outside the gene matches: 6. CDR1 is MNHEY, CDR2 SVGEGT, per germline. CDR3 DNA sequence: TGTGCCAGCAGTACGGGACAGGCCAACACAGATACGCAGTATTTT. Encoded protein: CASSTGQANTDTQYF.

This clonotype appeared a few times. A clone one base away is much larger, so this may be a read error. The chain employs TRBV11-1 and TRBJ2-1; TRBD2 matches 7 bases. Per germline, CDR1 SGHAT and CDR2 FQDESV (reference sequence). The CDR3 consists of 15 residues. J lost 8 bases, V lost 1 base, and 8 bases had no gene match. The CDR3 nucleotides read TGTGCCAGCAGCTTAGGTGCGGGAGCTCACGATGAGCAGTTCTTC. The encoded protein is CASSLGAGAHDEQFF.

This clonotype has ten or more counts. The J gene is TRBJ2-5, the V gene TRBV4-1; 7 bases are shared with TRBD1. This CDR3 comprises 14 residues. From germline, CDR1 is MGHRA and CDR2 YSYEKL. V trimming: 3 bases; J trimming: 2 bases; junction bases outside the gene matches: 3. This CDR3 is CASSQGQQQETQYF. The DNA of the CDR3 is TGCGCCAGCAGCCAGGGACAGCAACAAGAGACCCAGTACTTC.

This clonotype was counted at least ten times. CDR3 sequence: CASSPPGVAGGETQYF. The CDR3 coding sequence is TGTGCCAGCTCACCACCGGGAGTAGCGGGAGGCGAGACCCAGTACTTC. This chain uses TRBV18 with TRBJ2-5; 10 bases are shared with TRBD2. The V gene's germline CDR1 is KGHSH and CDR2 LQKENI. Losses at the gene ends were 0 bases for V and 5 bases for J; bases not matched to a gene: 6. The CDR3 runs 16 residues. Combining the CDR3 with reference TRBV18 and TRBJ2-5 gives the whole variable domain NAGVMQNPRHLVRRRGQEARLRCSPMKGHSHVYWYRQLPEEGLKFMVYLQKENIIDESGMPKERFSAEFPKEGPSILRIQQVVRGDSAAYFCASSPPGVAGGETQYFGPGTRLLVL.

This clonotype has a handful of counts. The chain recombines TRBV29-1 with TRBJ2-2; 7 bases align to TRBD2. CDR3 length equals 13 residues. V lost 5 bases and J lost 3; bases outside the gene matches: 3. The germline V gene encodes CDR1 SQVTM and CDR2 ANQGSEA. The DNA for the CDR3 is TGCAGCGTTATCCGGGAGGACACCGGGGAGCTGTTTTTT. Translated, it gives CSVIREDTGELFF.

V gene TRBV30 combines with J gene TRBJ2-2; D gene unclear. Looked up from germline, CDR1 is GTSNPN and CDR2 is SVGIG (reference sequence). The CDR3 is 12 residues long. Trimming left V 0 bases short and J 4 bases short, with 3 bases between. CDR3 residues: CAWSVVTGELFF. The CDR3 DNA follows: TGTGCCTGGAGTGTGGTCACCGGGGAGCTGTTTTTT.

There are many counts of this clonotype. The rearrangement uses TRBV18 and TRBJ2-5, with 8 bases lining up with TRBD1. The J segment lost 6 bases and the V segment lost 3 bases, leaving 9 bases of the junction unmatched. This CDR3 has 15 residues. Germline assignment: CDR1 KGHSH and CDR2 LQKENI. This CDR3 is CASSPADRDIKTQYF. CDR3 bases: TGTGCCAGCTCACCTGCGGACAGGGATATAAAGACCCAGTACTTC. Together with reference TRBV18 and TRBJ2-5, the CDR3 gives the full variable domain: NAGVMQNPRHLVRRRGQEARLRCSPMKGHSHVYWYRQLPEEGLKFMVYLQKENIIDESGMPKERFSAEFPKEGPSILRIQQVVRGDSAAYFCASSPADRDIKTQYFGPGTRLLVL.

This clonotype showed up many times. V gene TRBV18 combines with J gene TRBJ2-7; the D is unclear. This CDR3 spans 16 amino acids. The germline CDR1 and CDR2 sequences are KGHSH and LQKENI. The V and J ends lost 3 bases and 1 base respectively, with 16 bases between them. CDR3 sequence reads: CASSPTVAIRSYEQYF. CDR3 in DNA: TGTGCCAGCTCACCTACAGTAGCAATCAGGTCCTACGAGCAGTACTTC.

This clonotype was detected many times. V and J are TRBV2 and TRBJ2-7; 9 bases fit TRBD2. Germline V gene lookup returns CDR1 SNHLY and CDR2 FYNNEI. The CDR3 runs to 13 residues. V shed 10 bases and J 6 bases; nucleotides not matched to a gene: 10. The CDR3 spells CATRGLAKVEQYF. CDR3 sequence (DNA): TGTGCCACCAGGGGACTAGCAAAAGTCGAGCAGTACTTC. Using reference TRBV2 and TRBJ2-7 for the parts outside the CDR3, the full variable domain is EPEVTQTPSHQVTQMGQEVILRCVPISNHLYFYWYRQILGQKVEFLVSFYNNEISEKSEIFDDQFSVERPDGSNFTLKIRSTKLEDSAMYFCATRGLAKVEQYFGPGTRLTVT.

V gene TRBV7-8 combines with J gene TRBJ2-5; 9 bases fit TRBD2. V lost 6 bases and J lost 0; bases outside the gene matches: 17. Germline V gene lookup returns CDR1 SGHVS and CDR2 FQNEAQ. The CDR3 totals 19 residues. CDR3 bases: TGTGCCAGCAGAATAGGAGTGTTAGCGGGAGTAAAGTACCAAGAGACCCAGTACTTC. It yields the protein CASRIGVLAGVKYQETQYF.

J is TRBJ1-5 and V is TRBV19, with 9 bases lining up with TRBD1. CDR3 length equals 15 residues. Unmatched junction bases numbered 7, after V lost 5 bases and J lost 5 bases. Germline-derived CDR1 and CDR2 are LNHDA and SQIVND (reference sequence). Here the CDR3 reads CASSVQGAGYQPQHF. As DNA, the CDR3 is TGTGCCAGTAGTGTACAGGGGGCTGGGTATCAGCCCCAGCATTTT.

The V gene is TRBV19, the J gene TRBJ2-5; TRBD1 matches at 9 bases. Per germline, CDR1 LNHDA and CDR2 SQIVND (reference sequence). V shed 5 bases and J 2 bases; nucleotides not matched to a gene: 9. The CDR3 loop spans 16 amino acids. CDR3: CASSLHPGTGQETQYF. Written as DNA, the CDR3 is TGTGCCAGTAGTTTGCACCCCGGGACAGGGCAAGAGACCCAGTACTTC.

This clonotype was observed many times. This chain connects TRBV12-3 or TRBV12-4 to TRBJ2-7, with 12 nucleotides matching TRBD2. The junction had 11 bases not matched to a gene; V was cut back by 4 bases and J by 7 bases. CDR3 length: 16 amino acids. The CDR3 reads CASSYPTSGRGGEQYF. The CDR3 DNA reads as TGTGCCAGCAGTTACCCGACTAGCGGGAGAGGTGGTGAGCAGTACTTC.

The chain carries TRBV7-9 and TRBJ2-3, with D possibly TRBD2 on 5 matching bases. The germline CDR1 and CDR2 sequences are SEHNR and FQNEAQ (reference sequence). The CDR3 loop spans 17 amino acids. V was shortened by 5 bases and J by 4 bases, with 22 bases between the two germline ends. The CDR3 DNA follows: TGTGCCAGCAGCCCTGGACTTGCGGCCTGGGATTCAGATACGCAGTATTTT. It is translated as CASSPGLAAWDSDTQYF. The whole variable domain, filled in from reference TRBV7-9 and TRBJ2-3, reads DTGVSQNPRHKITKRGQNVTFRCDPISEHNRLYWYRQTLGQGPEFLTYFQNEAQLEKSRLLSDRFSAERPKGSFSTLEIQRTEQGDSAMYLCASSPGLAAWDSDTQYFGPGTRLTVL.

As concerns this clonotype: The junction does not match germline at one end; this may be a read error. The V call is TRBV7-3, the J call TRBJ2-7, with 10 nucleotides matching TRBD1. The V gene's germline CDR1 is SGHTA and CDR2 FQGTGA. The CDR3 has 11 amino acids. Here the CDR3 reads CASSFRDRGHF. The CDR3 nucleotides read TGTGCCAGCAGCTTCCGGGACAGGGGACACTTC. Based on the CDR3 plus reference TRBV7-3 and TRBJ2-7, the full variable domain is GAGVSQTPSNKVTEKGKYVELRCDPISGHTALYWYRQSLGQGPEFLIYFQGTGAADDSGLPNDRFFAVRPEGSVSTLKIQRTERGDSAVYLCASSFRDRGHFGPGTRLTVT.

This clonotype was detected ten times or more. The chain combines TRBV30 with TRBJ1-1; 10 bases map to TRBD1. V lost 2 bases and J lost 1; bases outside the gene matches: 13. CDR1 and CDR2 from the germline V gene are GTSNPN and SVGIG (reference sequence). This CDR3 spans 18 amino acids. The CDR3 nucleotides read TGTGCCTGGAGTCACCTCCTGGGGACAGGGGACGGGAACACTGAAGCTTTCTTT. It specifies CAWSHLLGTGDGNTEAFF.

This clonotype was seen only a few times. The rearrangement uses TRBV19 and TRBJ2-3, with 14 bases aligning to TRBD2. From germline, CDR1 is LNHDA and CDR2 SQIVND (reference sequence). Unmatched junction bases numbered 8, after V lost 7 bases and J lost 5 bases. This CDR3 region has 16 residues. Here the CDR3 reads CASTLGLAGGRDTQYF. CDR3 DNA sequence: TGTGCCAGTACCCTAGGACTAGCGGGAGGAAGAGATACGCAGTATTTT.

This clonotype showed up many times. The V gene is TRBV2, the J gene TRBJ1-6; 9 bases agree with TRBD1. Losses at the gene ends were 6 bases for V and 3 bases for J; bases not matched to a gene: 6. Germline CDR1 and CDR2: SNHLY and FYNNEI. The CDR3 consists of 16 residues. In DNA form, the CDR3 reads TGTGCCAGCAGCCGCGGACAGGGGAACTATAATTCACCCCTCCACTTT. It specifies CASSRGQGNYNSPLHF.

The sample holds many counts of this clonotype. A much more abundant neighbour one base away suggests this may be a read error. J is TRBJ2-2 and V is TRBV2; TRBD2 aligns across 15 bases. The CDR3 sequence is 17 residues long. Unmatched junction bases numbered 10, after V lost 8 bases and J lost 6 bases. Germline V CDR1 and CDR2: SNHLY, FYNNEI. CDR3 bases: TGTGCCAGCGGGAGGGGACTAGCGGGAGGATCTGCCGGGGAGCTGTTTTTT. Translating gives CASGRGLAGGSAGELFF. The full variable domain, with the rest looked up from reference TRBV2 and TRBJ2-2, is EPEVTQTPSHQVTQMGQEVILRCVPISNHLYFYWYRQILGQKVEFLVSFYNNEISEKSEIFDDQFSVERPDGSNFTLKIRSTKLEDSAMYFCASGRGLAGGSAGELFFGEGSRLTVL.

This clonotype occurred many times. This chain links TRBV10-1 with TRBJ2-7, with TRBD2 identical over 7 bases. Germline lookup yields CDR1 WNHNN and CDR2 SYGVQD (reference sequence). This CDR3 is 17 amino acids long. V was clipped by 0 bases and J by 2 bases; unmatched bases: 10. Written as DNA, the CDR3 is TGCGCCAGCAGTGAGTCTGGGTTGCGGGGGACGCCCTACGAGCAGTACTTC. It yields the protein CASSESGLRGTPYEQYF.

This clonotype showed up many times. The rearrangement links TRBV28 to TRBJ2-7, with 7 positions matching TRBD2. Germline V lookup: CDR1 MDHEN, CDR2 SYDVKM. V lost 8 bases, J lost 4 bases, and 8 bases stayed unmatched. The CDR3 extends over 13 amino acids. The chain's CDR3 is CASGGGTRYEQYF. CDR3 DNA sequence: TGTGCCAGCGGGGGGGGGACCCGATACGAGCAGTACTTC.

This clonotype was detected ten times or more. This rearrangement joins TRBV12-3 or TRBV12-4 to TRBJ2-2; D is perhaps TRBD2 (7 bases). The CDR3 has 16 amino acids. The V gene lost 2 bases and the J gene lost 6 bases, with 16 bases spanning the gap. The CDR3 DNA follows: TGTGCCAGCAGTTTACGGCTTGGCGGGGGCGCCGGGGAGCTGTTTTTT. This gives the protein CASSLRLGGGAGELFF.

This chain connects TRBV5-1 to TRBJ2-3, with D possibly being TRBD2 (5 bases). Looked up from germline, CDR1 is SGHRS and CDR2 is YFSETQ. The CDR3 runs to 17 residues. Trimming took 1 base from V and 0 from J, leaving 15 bases between them. The CDR3 DNA is TGCGCCAGCAGCTTGTCTCCAGGCGGGTCTAGCACAGATACGCAGTATTTT. The encoded protein is CASSLSPGGSSTDTQYF.